The 5 T cell receptor beta chains given below trace back to one sample, sequenced in a study of blood T cell repertoires in COVID-19 (dated by TCRdb to between 2020 and 2021). The library was generated by the immunoSEQ multiplex PCR assay. TCRdb took this table from immuneACCESS and kept in-frame rearrangements with V and J called. Such tables lack part of the clones; where checked against another copy, unresolved V genes explain under half of the gap, and the rest is unexplained. Recorded for this sample are about 280,000 clones; approximately 85% of them occurred a single time. The biggest ten clones account for more than 7.5% of the sample. The sample comprised peripheral blood. These TCRs come from a man aged 18 to 30 with active or convalescent COVID-19.

The table lists this clone with a few counts. This chain joins TRBV23-1 and TRBJ2-4, with a weak D call TRBD1 (6 bases). TRBV23-1 carries the ORF label, with uncertain function. V was cut by 7 bases and J by 1 base, with 17 bases left in between. The CDR3 extends over 16 amino acids. The CDR3 bases are TGCGCCAGCAATCCTCACACGCAGGGGGCCAAAAACATTCAGTACTTC. It translates to CASNPHTQGAKNIQYF.

On this clone: One end of the junction is discordant with germline, which a read error may explain. The J gene is TRBJ2-5, the V gene TRBV2, with TRBD1 matching over 12 bases. There are 15 residues in the CDR3. Germline-derived CDR1 and CDR2 are SNHLY and FYNNEI. The CDR3: CASSEGTGGLKTQYF. Written as DNA, the CDR3 is TGTGCCAGCAGCGAAGGGACAGGGGGCTTGAAGACCCAGTACTTC.

The gene calls are TRBV9 and TRBJ2-2, with D possibly being TRBD2 (5 bases). Trimming took 0 bases from V and 1 from J, leaving 7 bases between them. The germline V gene encodes CDR1 SGDLS and CDR2 YYNGEE. This CDR3 comprises 15 residues. CDR3 bases: TGTGCCAGCAGCGTAGACGGGGTGAACACCGGGGAGCTGTTTTTT. Its translation: CASSVDGVNTGELFF.

V and J are TRBV19 and TRBJ1-2; 10 bases map to TRBD1. CDR1 is LNHDA, CDR2 SQIVND, per germline (reference sequence). This CDR3 is 14 amino acids long. With 0 bases clipped from V and 8 bases from J, the junction kept 3 bases outside the gene matches. The CDR3 spells CASSIDGTGAGYTF. CDR3 nucleotides: TGTGCCAGTAGTATAGACGGGACAGGGGCCGGCTACACCTTC. Variable domain in full (rest from reference TRBV19 and TRBJ1-2): DGGITQSPKYLFRKEGQNVTLSCEQNLNHDAMYWYRQDPGQGLRLIYYSQIVNDFQKGDIAEGYSVSREKKESFPLTVTSAQKNPTAFYLCASSIDGTGAGYTFGSGTRLTVV.

The CDR3 DNA reads as TGTGCCAGCAGCCTCAACACCTACGAGCAGTACTTC. It encodes CASSLNTYEQYF. The chain couples TRBV2 to TRBJ2-7; no clear D gene. The CDR3 contains 12 residues. The V gene lost 6 bases and the J gene lost 2 bases, with 8 bases spanning the gap. Germline V gene data show CDR1 as SNHLY and CDR2 as FYNNEI.